The rows below give T cell receptor beta chains drawn from one sample of a study of blood T cell repertoires in COVID-19. TCRdb keeps only in-frame clones here, not all; method: immunoSEQ multiplex PCR. The sample shows 95,000 to 150,000 clones, 82% of them seen only once. Source material: peripheral blood. Every receptor here comes from an older woman with acute or convalescent COVID-19. The CDR3 runs from the conserved cysteine through the conserved F or W. D genes are given only for firm matches. Clone sizes are given selectively: once, few, many, or a class where the clone is expanded.

TRBV6-2/TRBV6-3	.	TRBJ1-2	.	CASSYRRSSLVYGYTF	TGTGCCAGCAGTTACCGCCGGAGCAGCTTGGTTTATGGCTACACCTTC
TRBV11-1	.	TRBJ2-7	.	CASSPRVQGRDEQYF	TGTGCCAGCAGCCCTAGGGTACAGGGTCGGGACGAGCAGTACTTC
TRBV15	TRBD2	TRBJ2-3	.	CATSRGPPGLAGAGGTQYF	TGTGCCACCAGCAGAGGCCCACCGGGACTAGCGGGGGCGGGCGGTACGCAGTATTTT
TRBV4-3	.	TRBJ1-1	.	CASSQDFRNTEAFF	TGCGCCAGCAGCCAAGATTTTCGGAACACTGAAGCTTTCTTT
TRBV29-1	TRBD1	TRBJ1-1	.	CSVDGDRGKFTEAFF	TGCAGCGTTGATGGGGACAGGGGTAAATTTACTGAAGCTTTCTTT
TRBV6-2/TRBV6-3	.	TRBJ1-3	.	CASSSRQAPGNTIYF	TGTGCCAGCAGCTCCCGACAGGCCCCTGGAAACACCATATATTTT
TRBV20-1	.	TRBJ1-5	few	CSASVGGGQPQHF	TGCAGTGCTAGTGTGGGCGGAGGTCAGCCCCAGCATTTT
TRBV7-8	.	TRBJ2-5	.	CASSVDWGAQETQYF	TGTGCCAGCAGCGTTGACTGGGGAGCGCAAGAGACCCAGTACTTC
TRBV7-8	.	TRBJ1-5	.	CASSLGGTRGLEPQHF	TGTGCCAGCAGCTTAGGTGGGACAAGAGGGTTGGAGCCCCAGCATTTT
TRBV4-3	.	TRBJ1-2	.	CASSPLGREGYTF	TGCGCCAGCAGCCCCCTGGGGAGAGAAGGCTACACCTTC
TRBV19	TRBD1	TRBJ2-1	.	CASSKTRQGISYNEQFF	TGTGCCAGTAGCAAAACTAGACAGGGGATCTCCTACAATGAGCAGTTCTTC
TRBV7-3	TRBD2	TRBJ2-5	.	CASSLGRGSQETQYF	TGTGCCAGCAGCTTAGGGAGGGGATCCCAAGAGACCCAGTACTTC
TRBV4-1	.	TRBJ1-2	.	CASSQVSRSNYGYTF	TGCGCCAGCAGCCAAGTATCACGGTCTAACTATGGCTACACCTTC
TRBV4-2	.	TRBJ2-5	.	CASSQDSGETQYF	TGTGCCAGCAGCCAAGACAGCGGAGAGACCCAGTACTTC
TRBV5-8	TRBD1	TRBJ2-2	.	CASSFPRTGVPGELFF	TGTGCCAGCAGCTTCCCGAGGACAGGGGTACCCGGGGAGCTGTTTTTT
TRBV11-2	.	TRBJ1-2	.	CASSFTGSNYGYTF	TGTGCCAGCAGCTTCACAGGGAGTAACTATGGCTACACCTTC
TRBV5-8	TRBD1	TRBJ1-1	.	CASSNRGMNTEAFF	TGTGCCAGCAGCAACAGGGGCATGAACACTGAAGCTTTCTTT
TRBV5-1	TRBD1	TRBJ2-1	.	CASSFLPGQDQLERFF	TGCGCCAGCAGCTTCTTACCGGGACAGGATCAACTAGAGCGGTTCTTC
TRBV9	.	TRBJ2-7	.	CASSVAPQPGSSYEQYF	TGTGCCAGCAGCGTAGCCCCGCAGCCAGGCAGCTCCTACGAGCAGTACTTC
TRBV7-6	TRBD1	TRBJ2-2	.	CASSLATGAVTGELFF	TGTGCCAGCAGCTTAGCTACAGGGGCGGTCACCGGGGAGCTGTTTTTT
TRBV29-1	.	TRBJ1-1	.	CSVGPAGTTDTEAFF	TGCAGCGTTGGACCAGCCGGGACTACCGACACTGAAGCTTTCTTT
TRBV19	TRBD1	TRBJ2-3	few	CASSMSGQGFGGTDTQYF	TGTGCCAGTAGTATGTCGGGACAGGGATTCGGTGGCACAGATACGCAGTATTTT
TRBV2	TRBD1	TRBJ2-3	.	CASSKGQTTDTQYF	TGTGCCAGCAGCAAGGGACAGACCACAGATACGCAGTATTTT
TRBV27	.	TRBJ1-1	.	CASSLSWTVNTEAFF	TGTGCCAGCAGTTTATCGTGGACAGTGAACACTGAAGCTTTCTTT
TRBV3-1/TRBV3-2	TRBD1	TRBJ2-7	.	CASSRQGVLGYEQYF	TGTGCCAGCAGCCGACAGGGGGTCTTAGGTTACGAGCAGTACTTC
TRBV7-8	.	TRBJ1-5	.	CASSLVQANQPQHF	TGTGCCAGCAGCTTAGTACAGGCCAATCAGCCCCAGCATTTT
TRBV2	TRBD1	TRBJ2-7	.	CATMRDRGGTYEQYF	TGTGCCACCATGAGAGACAGGGGGGGAACCTACGAGCAGTACTTC
TRBV21-1	.	TRBJ2-2	.	CASSKGSLAGALANTGELFF	TGTGCCAGCAGCAAAGGTAGTCTAGCGGGGGCCCTCGCGAACACCGGGGAGCTGTTTTTT
TRBV7-9	.	TRBJ2-2	.	CASSTGQNTGELFF	TGTGCCAGCAGCACCGGACAGAACACCGGGGAGCTGTTTTTT
TRBV4-1	.	TRBJ2-3	once	CASSQGVGLGTDTQYF	TGCGCCAGCAGCCAAGGGGTGGGGCTAGGCACAGATACGCAGTATTTT
TRBV15	.	TRBJ1-1	.	CATSSRRNTEAFF	TGTGCCACCAGCAGCCGGAGAAACACTGAAGCTTTCTTT
TRBV4-2	TRBD1	TRBJ1-2	.	CASSLPGQTYGYTF	TGTGCCAGCAGCCTTCCGGGACAGACCTATGGCTACACCTTC
TRBV6-4	TRBD2	TRBJ2-3	.	CASSDSPSGGVDTQYF	TGTGCCAGCAGTGACTCCCCTAGCGGGGGGGTTGATACGCAGTATTTT
TRBV30	.	TRBJ2-1	.	CAWTAIYNEQFF	TGTGCCTGGACAGCGATCTACAATGAGCAGTTCTTC
TRBV11-2	.	TRBJ2-3	.	CASSFGGSSTDTQYF	TGTGCCAGCAGCTTCGGAGGGTCTAGCACAGATACGCAGTATTTT